A selection of T cell receptor beta chains follows, all from one sample in a study of blood T cell repertoires in COVID-19. Libraries were prepared by immunoSEQ multiplex PCR; TCRdb keeps only in-frame clonotypes and omits some of them. The profile shows 150,000 to 160,000 clones, more than 80% of them singletons. The material sequenced was peripheral blood. The receptors shown here come from a man aged 50 to 59 with acute or convalescent COVID-19. The CDR3 runs from the conserved cysteine through the conserved F or W. A D gene is named only where the DNA matches it firmly.

V gene	CDR3 length	D gene	J gene	CDR3 DNA	CDR3 protein
TRBV19	16	NA	TRBJ2-3	TGTGCCAGTAGTATAGTTCGGGAGTGGTCCACAGATACGCAGTATTTT	CASSIVREWSTDTQYF
TRBV3-1/TRBV3-2	17	NA	TRBJ2-1	TGTGCCAGCAGCCAAGGAGGGGGGGGCAAGGCCTACAATGAGCAGTTCTTC	CASSQGGGGKAYNEQFF
TRBV28	15	TRBD1	TRBJ1-5	TGTGCCAGCAGTTCAGGACAGGGGGCCGAACAGCCCCAGCATTTT	CASSSGQGAEQPQHF
TRBV28	13	TRBD1	TRBJ2-2	TGTGCCAGCAGCTACCACAGGGGCGGGGAGCTGTTTTTT	CASSYHRGGELFF
TRBV19	15	NA	TRBJ1-6	TGTGCCAGTAGTACGACAGGAGTCTATAATTCACCCCTCCACTTT	CASSTTGVYNSPLHF
TRBV10-3	15	TRBD2	TRBJ2-3	TGTGCCATCAGCCCACTAGCGGGAGTTGCAGATACGCAGTATTTT	CAISPLAGVADTQYF
TRBV4-3	16	NA	TRBJ2-5	TGCGCCAGCAGCCAAGATCTACAGGGAAGGGGGTGGACCCAGTACTTC	CASSQDLQGRGWTQYF
TRBV7-9	15	NA	TRBJ1-3	TGTGCCAGCAGCTATACACCTGTCTCTGGAAACACCATATATTTT	CASSYTPVSGNTIYF
TRBV6-5	14	NA	TRBJ1-1	TGTGCCAGCAGGCGTACAGGGCTGAACACTGAAGCTTTCTTT	CASRRTGLNTEAFF
TRBV7-9	17	TRBD1	TRBJ1-5	TGTGCCAGCAGCTTAGTGGGACAGGGATATGGCAATCAGCCCCAGCATTTT	CASSLVGQGYGNQPQHF
TRBV7-9	11	NA	TRBJ2-1	TGTGCCAGCAGCTTAATAGATGAGCAGTTCTTC	CASSLIDEQFF
TRBV28	12	NA	TRBJ1-3	TGTGCCAGCAGTTCCTCAGGCGTTACCATATATTTT	CASSSSGVTIYF
TRBV23-1	23	NA	TRBJ2-5	TGCGCCAGCAGTCAAGGTAGGTGTAAGGCCAGCGAGGGTGTTCCATGTCTCCAAGAGACCCAGTACTTC	CASSQGRCKASEGVPCLQETQYF